These T cell receptor beta chains were read from a single sample in a study of T-cell memory formation after mild COVID-19. TCRdb re-called the 5' RACE reads through MiXCR, storing one row per CDR3 protein. The sample has about 90,000 distinct CDR3 sequences, less than 15% seen once; the top ten hold around two fifths. Specimen: PBMCs or a T cell subset sorted from them (not recorded which). All receptors derive from a man younger than 35 who had mild COVID-19 (a few samples of this study predate the infection). Cell type and time point are not known. The CDR3 runs from the conserved cysteine through the conserved F or W. Each record gives: CDR3 length, V gene, D gene, J gene, clone size, CDR3 protein, CDR3 DNA. A D gene is named only where the DNA matches it firmly. Some rows have no size entry. The others give once, few or many, or a class for an expanded clone.

cdr3_length: 15; v_call: TRBV20-1; d_call: TRBD2; j_call: TRBJ2-3; clone_size: NA; cdr3_aa: CSVHRAGGLTDTQYF; cdr3_nt: TGCAGTGTACACCGAGCGGGGGGCCTCACAGATACGCAGTATTTT
cdr3_length: 15; v_call: TRBV29-1; d_call: NA; j_call: TRBJ2-1; clone_size: few; cdr3_aa: CSVESIESSYNEQFF; cdr3_nt: TGCAGCGTTGAGTCCATTGAGAGCTCCTACAATGAGCAGTTCTTC
cdr3_length: 15; v_call: TRBV5-4; d_call: TRBD1; j_call: TRBJ1-1; clone_size: many; cdr3_aa: CASSFWDRGITEAFF; cdr3_nt: TGTGCCAGCAGCTTCTGGGACAGGGGAATCACTGAAGCTTTCTTT
cdr3_length: 14; v_call: TRBV4-1; d_call: NA; j_call: TRBJ2-1; clone_size: few; cdr3_aa: CASSQSRDGNEQFF; cdr3_nt: TGCGCCAGCAGCCAATCCCGGGACGGCAATGAGCAGTTCTTC
cdr3_length: 15; v_call: TRBV6-1; d_call: TRBD2; j_call: TRBJ2-1; clone_size: many; cdr3_aa: CASRTLRLADNEQFF; cdr3_nt: TGTGCCAGCAGGACCCTTAGACTAGCGGACAATGAGCAGTTCTTC
cdr3_length: 12; v_call: TRBV7-9; d_call: NA; j_call: TRBJ2-6; clone_size: NA; cdr3_aa: CASRVGANVLTF; cdr3_nt: TGTGCCAGCAGGGTTGGGGCCAACGTCCTGACTTTC
cdr3_length: 16; v_call: TRBV13; d_call: TRBD1; j_call: TRBJ2-3; clone_size: few; cdr3_aa: CASSQVRGTGGDTQYF; cdr3_nt: TGTGCCAGCAGCCAGGTCCGAGGGACAGGGGGAGATACGCAGTATTTT
cdr3_length: 12; v_call: TRBV5-1; d_call: NA; j_call: TRBJ2-7; clone_size: NA; cdr3_aa: CASSLGVHEQYF; cdr3_nt: TGCGCCAGCAGCTTGGGGGTCCACGAGCAGTACTTC
cdr3_length: 14; v_call: TRBV6-4; d_call: NA; j_call: TRBJ2-3; clone_size: NA; cdr3_aa: CASSPSEGTDTQYF; cdr3_nt: TGTGCCAGCAGTCCTAGCGAGGGCACAGATACGCAGTATTTT
cdr3_length: 11; v_call: TRBV30; d_call: NA; j_call: TRBJ2-1; clone_size: few; cdr3_aa: CAWSDLGEQFF; cdr3_nt: TGTGCCTGGAGCGACCTGGGGGAGCAGTTCTTC
cdr3_length: 15; v_call: TRBV7-2; d_call: TRBD2; j_call: TRBJ2-3; clone_size: many; cdr3_aa: CASSPSGGAADTQYF; cdr3_nt: TGTGCCAGCAGCCCTAGCGGGGGGGCCGCAGATACGCAGTATTTT
cdr3_length: 12; v_call: TRBV29-1; d_call: TRBD2; j_call: TRBJ2-5; clone_size: many; cdr3_aa: CSATPGGETQYF; cdr3_nt: TGCAGCGCGACACCGGGGGGTGAGACCCAGTACTTC
cdr3_length: 15; v_call: TRBV12-3/TRBV12-4; d_call: TRBD1; j_call: TRBJ2-7; clone_size: many; cdr3_aa: CASTMTGGSWHEQYF; cdr3_nt: TGTGCCAGCACCATGACAGGGGGATCTTGGCACGAGCAGTACTTC
cdr3_length: 13; v_call: TRBV29-1; d_call: NA; j_call: TRBJ2-1; clone_size: few; cdr3_aa: CSVEAEGVDEQFF; cdr3_nt: TGCAGCGTTGAAGCCGAGGGCGTGGATGAGCAGTTCTTC
cdr3_length: 15; v_call: TRBV9; d_call: TRBD1; j_call: TRBJ1-2; clone_size: NA; cdr3_aa: CASSPWDSSNYGYTF; cdr3_nt: TGCGCCAGCAGCCCCTGGGACAGCTCTAACTATGGCTACACCTTC
cdr3_length: 15; v_call: TRBV4-1; d_call: NA; j_call: TRBJ2-5; clone_size: few; cdr3_aa: CASSQDSPIQETQYF; cdr3_nt: TGCGCCAGCAGCCAAGACAGTCCCATCCAAGAGACCCAGTACTTC
cdr3_length: 11; v_call: TRBV28; d_call: NA; j_call: TRBJ2-3; clone_size: few; cdr3_aa: CASSSPDTQYF; cdr3_nt: TGTGCCAGCAGTTCGCCGGATACGCAGTATTTT
cdr3_length: 14; v_call: TRBV5-4; d_call: NA; j_call: TRBJ1-4; clone_size: few; cdr3_aa: CASSYGQLNEKLFF; cdr3_nt: TGTGCCAGCAGCTATGGACAGCTGAATGAAAAACTGTTTTTT
cdr3_length: 13; v_call: TRBV21-1; d_call: NA; j_call: TRBJ1-2; clone_size: many; cdr3_aa: CASRRDGIGGYTF; cdr3_nt: TGTGCCAGCAGACGGGACGGGATTGGGGGCTACACCTTC
cdr3_length: 15; v_call: TRBV7-3; d_call: TRBD2; j_call: TRBJ2-3; clone_size: NA; cdr3_aa: CASSPSGGAGDTQYF; cdr3_nt: TGTGCCAGCAGCCCGAGCGGGGGGGCAGGAGATACGCAGTATTTT
cdr3_length: 15; v_call: TRBV7-6; d_call: NA; j_call: TRBJ1-1; clone_size: NA; cdr3_aa: CASSSLEGMNTEAFF; cdr3_nt: TGTGCCAGCAGCTCCCTCGAGGGAATGAACACTGAAGCTTTCTTT
cdr3_length: 14; v_call: TRBV10-2; d_call: TRBD1; j_call: TRBJ2-3; clone_size: few; cdr3_aa: CASRRDRETDTQYF; cdr3_nt: TGCGCCAGCAGGAGGGACAGGGAGACAGATACGCAGTATTTT
cdr3_length: 18; v_call: TRBV4-2; d_call: TRBD2; j_call: TRBJ2-1; clone_size: few; cdr3_aa: CASSLRVGVLAGLNEQFF; cdr3_nt: TGTGCCAGCAGCCTCCGAGTTGGGGTACTAGCGGGGCTGAATGAGCAGTTCTTC
cdr3_length: 17; v_call: TRBV7-9; d_call: TRBD1; j_call: TRBJ2-3; clone_size: NA; cdr3_aa: CASSSLQGEGETDTQYF; cdr3_nt: TGTGCCAGCAGCTCATTACAGGGGGAAGGAGAGACAGATACGCAGTATTTT
cdr3_length: 13; v_call: TRBV7-7; d_call: TRBD1; j_call: TRBJ2-1; clone_size: few; cdr3_aa: CASSGTGAHEQFF; cdr3_nt: TGTGCCAGCAGCGGGACAGGGGCCCATGAGCAGTTCTTC
cdr3_length: 15; v_call: TRBV12-3/TRBV12-4; d_call: NA; j_call: TRBJ1-5; clone_size: NA; cdr3_aa: CASSLEGWSNQPQHF; cdr3_nt: TGTGCCAGCAGTTTAGAGGGATGGAGCAATCAGCCCCAGCATTTT
cdr3_length: 17; v_call: TRBV24-1; d_call: TRBD1; j_call: TRBJ1-2; clone_size: many; cdr3_aa: CATSDRTGGPILGGYTF; cdr3_nt: TGTGCCACCAGTGATCGGACAGGGGGCCCGATACTAGGAGGCTACACCTTC
cdr3_length: 15; v_call: TRBV4-1; d_call: NA; j_call: TRBJ1-4; clone_size: few; cdr3_aa: CASSQARGGGEKLFF; cdr3_nt: TGCGCCAGCAGCCAAGCGCGTGGAGGGGGAGAAAAACTGTTTTTT
cdr3_length: 12; v_call: TRBV10-3; d_call: NA; j_call: TRBJ1-1; clone_size: NA; cdr3_aa: CAVSRGDTEAFF; cdr3_nt: TGTGCCGTCTCCAGAGGGGACACTGAAGCTTTCTTT
cdr3_length: 14; v_call: TRBV7-8; d_call: NA; j_call: TRBJ1-2; clone_size: many; cdr3_aa: CASSLAGTNYGYTF; cdr3_nt: TGTGCCAGCAGCTTAGCAGGGACCAACTATGGCTACACCTTC
cdr3_length: 15; v_call: TRBV30; d_call: TRBD1; j_call: TRBJ1-5; clone_size: NA; cdr3_aa: CAWSEGQGGWQPQHF; cdr3_nt: TGTGCCTGGAGTGAGGGACAGGGAGGATGGCAGCCCCAGCATTTT
cdr3_length: 13; v_call: TRBV20-1; d_call: TRBD2; j_call: TRBJ2-7; clone_size: few; cdr3_aa: CSALAGGRYEQYF; cdr3_nt: TGCAGTGCTTTAGCGGGGGGGCGGTACGAGCAGTACTTC
cdr3_length: 12; v_call: TRBV7-8; d_call: NA; j_call: TRBJ1-6; clone_size: few; cdr3_aa: CASSPHNSPLHF; cdr3_nt: TGTGCCAGCAGCCCCCATAATTCACCCCTCCACTTT
cdr3_length: 14; v_call: TRBV7-2; d_call: NA; j_call: TRBJ2-3; clone_size: few; cdr3_aa: CASSFLLGSATQYF; cdr3_nt: TGTGCCAGCAGCTTCCTACTAGGTTCAGCTACGCAGTATTTT
cdr3_length: 16; v_call: TRBV21-1; d_call: NA; j_call: TRBJ1-5; clone_size: NA; cdr3_aa: CASSKVWADSNQPQHF; cdr3_nt: TGTGCCAGCAGCAAAGTTTGGGCGGATAGCAATCAGCCCCAGCATTTT
cdr3_length: 15; v_call: TRBV12-3/TRBV12-4; d_call: TRBD2; j_call: TRBJ2-1; clone_size: few; cdr3_aa: CASSQELAGGDEQFF; cdr3_nt: TGTGCCAGCAGCCAGGAACTAGCGGGGGGTGATGAGCAGTTCTTC
cdr3_length: 14; v_call: TRBV20-1; d_call: TRBD2; j_call: TRBJ2-7; clone_size: NA; cdr3_aa: CSARGASGVNEQYF; cdr3_nt: TGCAGTGCTAGAGGGGCCAGCGGGGTAAACGAGCAGTACTTC
cdr3_length: 14; v_call: TRBV7-9; d_call: NA; j_call: TRBJ2-7; clone_size: few; cdr3_aa: CASTRPIEYYEQYF; cdr3_nt: TGTGCCAGCACCCGGCCCATCGAGTACTACGAGCAGTACTTC
cdr3_length: 15; v_call: TRBV11-2; d_call: TRBD1; j_call: TRBJ1-5; clone_size: few; cdr3_aa: CASSFDRASNQPQHF; cdr3_nt: TGTGCCAGCAGCTTCGACAGGGCGAGCAATCAGCCCCAGCATTTT
cdr3_length: 16; v_call: TRBV4-3; d_call: NA; j_call: TRBJ2-2; clone_size: few; cdr3_aa: CASSPRGGEGTGELFF; cdr3_nt: TGCGCCAGCAGCCCCAGGGGTGGGGAGGGCACCGGGGAGCTGTTTTTT